Below are 5 T cell receptor beta chains sequenced from a single sample in a study of blood T cells in healthy people across ages. A second PCR, run for roughly 7 to 11 cycles, used a sample-barcoded 5' primer plus a J-beta primer mix. From the 5' RACE reads, TCRdb called clonotypes with MiXCR, one entry per CDR3 protein. The repertoire holds hundreds of thousands of distinct CDR3 sequences, with roughly 25% as singletons. The sample was also reused in another study, on T cells of mothers and their children.

Sample: blood. The receptors derive from a boy aged 5-17 years in good health.

The chain links TRBV14 to TRBJ2-3; 8 nucleotides agree with TRBD2. The CDR3 runs to 14 residues. V trimming: 7 bases; J trimming: 8 bases; junction bases outside the gene matches: 11. CDR1 and CDR2 (germline): SGHDN, FVKESK. The CDR3 reads CASTLAGSPGTQYF. The CDR3 nucleotides are TGTGCCAGCACCTTAGCGGGAAGTCCCGGTACGCAGTATTTT. Full variable domain (remainder filled in from reference TRBV14 and TRBJ2-3): EAGVTQFPSHSVIEKGQTVTLRCDPISGHDNLYWYRRVMGKEIKFLLHFVKESKQDESGMPNNRFLAERTGGTYSTLKVQPAELEDSGVYFCASTLAGSPGTQYFGPGTRLTVL.

V is TRBV5-6 and J is TRBJ2-1; the match to TRBD2 covers 8 bases. Germline CDR1 is SGHDT and CDR2 is YYEEEE. The V and J ends lost 4 bases and 10 bases, in that order; junction bases with no gene match: 7. This CDR3 is built from 13 residues. CDR3 sequence (DNA): TGTGCCAGCAGCCCCGGGGGGGCGGGGGAGCAGTTCTTC. Protein sequence: CASSPGGAGEQFF.

The chain employs TRBV15 and TRBJ2-3, with TRBD1 as a possible D gene (7 bases). The J call is uncertain, as TRBJ2-5 better fits the DNA end. CDR3 length: 15 residues. Germline V gene lookup returns CDR1 LNHNV and CDR2 YYDKDF (reference sequence). CDR3 nucleotide sequence: TGTGCCACCAGCAGTACAGGGGAGGTTGGGGAGACCCAGTACTTC. Its protein product is CATSSTGEVGETQYF.

This clonotype showed up just a few times. The chain carries TRBV4-1 and TRBJ1-1, with no clear D. The CDR3 totals 15 residues. Deletions cut 1 base from V and 4 bases from J, with 13 bases between. From germline, CDR1 is MGHRA and CDR2 YSYEKL. The CDR3 DNA reads TGCGCCAGCAGCCAAGGAGGCAGCCTGAGCACTGAAGCTTTCTTT. It is translated as CASSQGGSLSTEAFF.

This sequence joins TRBV5-1 and TRBJ2-5, with a weak D call TRBD2 (5 bases). The J call is in doubt because the DNA end fits TRBJ2-7 better. CDR1 is SGHRS, CDR2 YFSETQ, per germline. This CDR3 has 12 residues. The CDR3 nucleotides are TGCGCCAGCAGGGGAGAGTCCTACGAGCAGTACTTC. It specifies CASRGESYEQYF.